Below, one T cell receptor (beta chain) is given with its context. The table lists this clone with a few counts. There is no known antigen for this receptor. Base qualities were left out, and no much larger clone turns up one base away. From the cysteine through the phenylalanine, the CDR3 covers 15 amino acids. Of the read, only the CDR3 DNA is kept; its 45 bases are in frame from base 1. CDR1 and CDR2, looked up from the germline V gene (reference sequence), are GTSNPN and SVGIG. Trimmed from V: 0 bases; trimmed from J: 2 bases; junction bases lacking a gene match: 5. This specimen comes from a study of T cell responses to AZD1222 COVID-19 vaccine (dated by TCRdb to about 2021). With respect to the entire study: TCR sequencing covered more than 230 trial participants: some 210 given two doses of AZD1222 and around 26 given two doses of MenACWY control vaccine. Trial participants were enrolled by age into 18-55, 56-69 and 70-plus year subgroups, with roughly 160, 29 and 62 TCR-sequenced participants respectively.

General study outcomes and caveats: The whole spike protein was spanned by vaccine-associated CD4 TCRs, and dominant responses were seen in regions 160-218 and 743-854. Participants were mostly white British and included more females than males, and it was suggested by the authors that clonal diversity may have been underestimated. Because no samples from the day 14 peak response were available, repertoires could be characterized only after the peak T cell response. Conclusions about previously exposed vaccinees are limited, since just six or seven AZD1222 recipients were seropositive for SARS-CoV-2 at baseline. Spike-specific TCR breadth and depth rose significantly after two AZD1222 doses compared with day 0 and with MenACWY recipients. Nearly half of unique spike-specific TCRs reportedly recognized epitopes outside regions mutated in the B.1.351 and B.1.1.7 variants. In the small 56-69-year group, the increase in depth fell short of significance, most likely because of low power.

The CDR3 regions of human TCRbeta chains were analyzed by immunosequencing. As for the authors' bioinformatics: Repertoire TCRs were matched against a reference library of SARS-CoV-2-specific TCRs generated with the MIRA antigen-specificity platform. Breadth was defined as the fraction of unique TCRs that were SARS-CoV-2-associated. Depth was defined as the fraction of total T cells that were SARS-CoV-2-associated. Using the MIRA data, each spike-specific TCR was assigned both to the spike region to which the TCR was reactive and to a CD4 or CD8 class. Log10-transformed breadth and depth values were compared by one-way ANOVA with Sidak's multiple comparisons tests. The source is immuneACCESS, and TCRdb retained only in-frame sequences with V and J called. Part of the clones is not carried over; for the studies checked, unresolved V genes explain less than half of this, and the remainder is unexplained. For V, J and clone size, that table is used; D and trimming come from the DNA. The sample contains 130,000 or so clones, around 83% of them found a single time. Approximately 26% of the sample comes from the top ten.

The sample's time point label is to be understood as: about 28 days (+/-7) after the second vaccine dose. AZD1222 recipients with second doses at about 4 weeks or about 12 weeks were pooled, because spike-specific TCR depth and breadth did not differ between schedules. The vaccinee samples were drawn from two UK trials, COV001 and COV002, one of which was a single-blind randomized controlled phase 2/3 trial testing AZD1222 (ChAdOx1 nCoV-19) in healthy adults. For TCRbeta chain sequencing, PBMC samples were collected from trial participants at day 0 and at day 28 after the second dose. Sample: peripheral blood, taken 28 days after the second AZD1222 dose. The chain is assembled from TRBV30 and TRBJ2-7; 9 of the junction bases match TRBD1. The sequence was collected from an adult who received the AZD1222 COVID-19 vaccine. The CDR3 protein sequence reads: CAWSVPYRGPYEQYF. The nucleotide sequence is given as TGTGCCTGGAGTGTACCCTACAGGGGGCCCTACGAGCAGTACTTC.